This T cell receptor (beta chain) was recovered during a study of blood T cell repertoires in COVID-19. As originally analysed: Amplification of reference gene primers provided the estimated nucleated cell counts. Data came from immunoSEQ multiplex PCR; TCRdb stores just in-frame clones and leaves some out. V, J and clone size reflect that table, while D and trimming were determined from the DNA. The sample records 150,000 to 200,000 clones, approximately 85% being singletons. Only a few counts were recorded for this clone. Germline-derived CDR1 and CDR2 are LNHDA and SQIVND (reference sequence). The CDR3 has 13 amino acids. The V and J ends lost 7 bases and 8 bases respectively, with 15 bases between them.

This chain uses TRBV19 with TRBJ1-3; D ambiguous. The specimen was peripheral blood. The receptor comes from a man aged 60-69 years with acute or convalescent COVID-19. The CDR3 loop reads CASTRRGVDTIYF. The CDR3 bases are TGTGCCAGTACGCGGCGAGGAGTAGACACCATATATTTT.